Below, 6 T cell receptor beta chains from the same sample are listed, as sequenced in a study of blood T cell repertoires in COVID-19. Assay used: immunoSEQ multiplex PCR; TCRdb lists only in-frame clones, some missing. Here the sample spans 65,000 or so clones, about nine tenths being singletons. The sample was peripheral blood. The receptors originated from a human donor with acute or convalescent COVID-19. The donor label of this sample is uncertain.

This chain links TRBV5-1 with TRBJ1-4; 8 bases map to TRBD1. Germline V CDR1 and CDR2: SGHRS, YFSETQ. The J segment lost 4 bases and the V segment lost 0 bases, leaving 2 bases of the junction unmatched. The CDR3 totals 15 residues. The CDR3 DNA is TGCGCCAGCAGCTTGGTGGGACAGGATAATGAAAAACTGTTTTTT. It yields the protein CASSLVGQDNEKLFF.

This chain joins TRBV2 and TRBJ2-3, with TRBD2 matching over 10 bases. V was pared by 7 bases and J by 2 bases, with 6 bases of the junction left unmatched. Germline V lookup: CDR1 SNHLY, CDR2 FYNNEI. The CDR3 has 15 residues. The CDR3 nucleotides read TGTGCCAGCACCCTGACTAGCGGGTACACAGATACGCAGTATTTT. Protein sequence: CASTLTSGYTDTQYF.

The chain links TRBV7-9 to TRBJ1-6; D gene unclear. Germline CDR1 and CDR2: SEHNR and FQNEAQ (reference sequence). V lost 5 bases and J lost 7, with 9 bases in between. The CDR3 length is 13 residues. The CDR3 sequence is CASSPRGNSPLHF. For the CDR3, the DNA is TGTGCCAGCAGCCCCCGGGGAAATTCACCCCTCCACTTT. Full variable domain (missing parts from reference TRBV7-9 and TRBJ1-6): DTGVSQNPRHKITKRGQNVTFRCDPISEHNRLYWYRQTLGQGPEFLTYFQNEAQLEKSRLLSDRFSAERPKGSFSTLEIQRTEQGDSAMYLCASSPRGNSPLHFGNGTRLTVT.

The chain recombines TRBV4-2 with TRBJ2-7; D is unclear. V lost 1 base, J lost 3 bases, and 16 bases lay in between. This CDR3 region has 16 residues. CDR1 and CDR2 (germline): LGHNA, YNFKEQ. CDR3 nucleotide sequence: TGTGCCAGCAGCCAAGCCGAACTACCGGGTTACTACGAGCAGTACTTC. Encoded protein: CASSQAELPGYYEQYF.

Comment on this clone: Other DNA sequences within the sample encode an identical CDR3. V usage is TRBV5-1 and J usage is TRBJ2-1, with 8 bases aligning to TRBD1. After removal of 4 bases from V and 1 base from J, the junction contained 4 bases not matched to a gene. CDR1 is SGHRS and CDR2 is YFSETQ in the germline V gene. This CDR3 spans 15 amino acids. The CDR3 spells CASSLGQGSYNEQFF. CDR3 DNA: TGCGCCAGCAGCCTCGGACAGGGATCCTACAATGAGCAGTTCTTC. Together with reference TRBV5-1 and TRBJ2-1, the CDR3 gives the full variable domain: KAGVTQTPRYLIKTRGQQVTLSCSPISGHRSVSWYQQTPGQGLQFLFEYFSETQRNKGNFPGRFSGRQFSNSRSEMNVSTLELGDSALYLCASSLGQGSYNEQFFGPGTRLTVL.

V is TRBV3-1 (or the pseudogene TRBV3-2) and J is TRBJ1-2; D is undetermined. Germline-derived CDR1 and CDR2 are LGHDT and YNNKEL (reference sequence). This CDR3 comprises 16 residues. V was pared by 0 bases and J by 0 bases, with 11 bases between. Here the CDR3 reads CASSQDLGRTNYGYTF. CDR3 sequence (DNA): TGTGCCAGCAGCCAAGATTTGGGCAGAACTAACTATGGCTACACCTTC.